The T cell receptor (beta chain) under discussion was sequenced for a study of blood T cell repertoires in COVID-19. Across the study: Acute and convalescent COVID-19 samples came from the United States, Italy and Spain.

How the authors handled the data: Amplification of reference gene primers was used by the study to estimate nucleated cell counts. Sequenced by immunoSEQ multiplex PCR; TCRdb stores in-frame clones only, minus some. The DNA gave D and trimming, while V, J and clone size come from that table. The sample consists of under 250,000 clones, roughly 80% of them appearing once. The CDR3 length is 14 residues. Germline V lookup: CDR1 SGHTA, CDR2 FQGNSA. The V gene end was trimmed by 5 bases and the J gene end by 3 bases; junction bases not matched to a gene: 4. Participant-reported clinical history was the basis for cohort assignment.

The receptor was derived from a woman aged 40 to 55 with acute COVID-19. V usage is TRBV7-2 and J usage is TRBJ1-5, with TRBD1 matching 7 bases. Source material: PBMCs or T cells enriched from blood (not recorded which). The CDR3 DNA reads TGTGCCAGCAGCCCAGGGGGTTCCAATCAGCCCCAGCATTTT. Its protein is CASSPGGSNQPQHF.